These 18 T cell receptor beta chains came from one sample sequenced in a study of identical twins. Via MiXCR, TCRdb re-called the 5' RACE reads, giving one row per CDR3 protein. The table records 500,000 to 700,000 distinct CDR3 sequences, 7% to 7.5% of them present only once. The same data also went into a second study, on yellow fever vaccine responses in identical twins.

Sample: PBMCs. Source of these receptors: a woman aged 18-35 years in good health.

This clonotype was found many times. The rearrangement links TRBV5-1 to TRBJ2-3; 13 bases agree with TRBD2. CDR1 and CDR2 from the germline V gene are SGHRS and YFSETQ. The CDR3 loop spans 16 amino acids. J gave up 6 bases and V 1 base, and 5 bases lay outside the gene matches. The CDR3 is CASSLRTSGSEDTQYF. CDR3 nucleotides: TGCGCCAGCAGCTTGCGGACTAGCGGGAGTGAGGATACGCAGTATTTT. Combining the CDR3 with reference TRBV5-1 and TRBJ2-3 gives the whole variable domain KAGVTQTPRYLIKTRGQQVTLSCSPISGHRSVSWYQQTPGQGLQFLFEYFSETQRNKGNFPGRFSGRQFSNSRSEMNVSTLELGDSALYLCASSLRTSGSEDTQYFGPGTRLTVL.

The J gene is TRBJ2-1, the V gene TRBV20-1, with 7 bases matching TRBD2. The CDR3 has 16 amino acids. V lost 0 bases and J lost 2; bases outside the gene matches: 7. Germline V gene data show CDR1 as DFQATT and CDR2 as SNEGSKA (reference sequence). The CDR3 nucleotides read TGCAGTGCTAGAGATGGGCGGGAGATAACCTACAATGAGCAGTTCTTC. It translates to CSARDGREITYNEQFF.

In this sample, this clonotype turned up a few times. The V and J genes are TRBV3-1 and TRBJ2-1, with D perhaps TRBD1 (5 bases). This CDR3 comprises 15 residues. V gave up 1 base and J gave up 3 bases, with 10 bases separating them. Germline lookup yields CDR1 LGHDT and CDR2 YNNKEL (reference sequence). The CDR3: CASSQGWGDYNEQFF. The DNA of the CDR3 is TGTGCCAGCAGCCAAGGTTGGGGCGACTACAATGAGCAGTTCTTC.

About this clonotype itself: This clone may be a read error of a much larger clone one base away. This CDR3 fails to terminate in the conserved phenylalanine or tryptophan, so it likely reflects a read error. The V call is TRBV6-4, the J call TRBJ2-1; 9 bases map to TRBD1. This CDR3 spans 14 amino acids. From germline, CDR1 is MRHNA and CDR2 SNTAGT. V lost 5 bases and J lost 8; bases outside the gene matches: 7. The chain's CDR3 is CASSTSGTGHEQFL. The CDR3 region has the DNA TGTGCCAGCAGTACCTCCGGGACAGGGCATGAGCAGTTCCTC.

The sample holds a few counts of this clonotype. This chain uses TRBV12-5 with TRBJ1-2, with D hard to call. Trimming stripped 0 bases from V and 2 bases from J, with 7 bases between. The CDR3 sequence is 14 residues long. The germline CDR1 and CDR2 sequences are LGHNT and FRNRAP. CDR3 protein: CASGLVPQNYGYTF. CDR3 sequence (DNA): TGTGCTAGTGGTTTGGTACCACAGAACTATGGCTACACCTTC.

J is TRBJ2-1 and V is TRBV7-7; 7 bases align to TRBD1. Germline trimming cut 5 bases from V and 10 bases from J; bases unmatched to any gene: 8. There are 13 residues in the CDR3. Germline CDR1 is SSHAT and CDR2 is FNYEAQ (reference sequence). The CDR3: CASSHDRASEQFF. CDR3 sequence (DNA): TGTGCCAGCAGCCACGACAGGGCGAGCGAGCAGTTCTTC.

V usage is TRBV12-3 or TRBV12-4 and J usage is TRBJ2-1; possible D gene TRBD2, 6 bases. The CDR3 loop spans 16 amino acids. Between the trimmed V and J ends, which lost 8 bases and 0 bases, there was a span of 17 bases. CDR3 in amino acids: CASEPGRGSSYNEQFF. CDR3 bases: TGTGCCAGCGAACCTGGTCGGGGGAGCTCCTACAATGAGCAGTTCTTC.

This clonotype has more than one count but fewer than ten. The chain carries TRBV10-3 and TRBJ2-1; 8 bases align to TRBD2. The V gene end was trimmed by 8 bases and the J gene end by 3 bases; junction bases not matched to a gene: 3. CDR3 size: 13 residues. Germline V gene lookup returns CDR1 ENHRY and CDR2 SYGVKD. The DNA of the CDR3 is TGTGCCATCTCCCTAGCGGGCTACAATGAGCAGTTCTTC. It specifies CAISLAGYNEQFF.

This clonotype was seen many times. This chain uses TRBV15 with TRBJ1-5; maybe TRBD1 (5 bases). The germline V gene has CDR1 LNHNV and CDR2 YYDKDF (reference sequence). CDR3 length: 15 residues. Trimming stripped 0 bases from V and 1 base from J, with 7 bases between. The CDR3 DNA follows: TGTGCCACCAGCAGAGACGGGGCGAGCAATCAGCCCCAGCATTTT. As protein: CATSRDGASNQPQHF.

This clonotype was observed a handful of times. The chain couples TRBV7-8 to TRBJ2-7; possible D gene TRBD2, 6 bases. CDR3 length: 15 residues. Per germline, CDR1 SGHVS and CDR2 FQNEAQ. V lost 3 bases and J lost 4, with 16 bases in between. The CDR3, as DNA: TGTGCCAGCAGCTTTTCTCCTAGCGACTTGTACGAGCAGTACTTC. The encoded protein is CASSFSPSDLYEQYF.

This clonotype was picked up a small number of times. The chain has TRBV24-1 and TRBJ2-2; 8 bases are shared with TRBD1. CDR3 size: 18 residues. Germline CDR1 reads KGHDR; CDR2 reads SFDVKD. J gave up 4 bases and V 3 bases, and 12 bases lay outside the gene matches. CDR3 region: CATSDSWPDRGGTGELFF. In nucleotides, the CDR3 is TGTGCCACCAGTGATAGTTGGCCTGACAGGGGCGGCACCGGGGAGCTGTTTTTT.

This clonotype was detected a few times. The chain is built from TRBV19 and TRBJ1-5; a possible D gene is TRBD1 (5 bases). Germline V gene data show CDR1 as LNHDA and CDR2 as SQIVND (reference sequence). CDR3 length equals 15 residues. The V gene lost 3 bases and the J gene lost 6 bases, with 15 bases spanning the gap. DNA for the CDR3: TGTGCCAGTAGTATCAGCCCCACCGGGGGTCAGCCCCAGCATTTT. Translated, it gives CASSISPTGGQPQHF.

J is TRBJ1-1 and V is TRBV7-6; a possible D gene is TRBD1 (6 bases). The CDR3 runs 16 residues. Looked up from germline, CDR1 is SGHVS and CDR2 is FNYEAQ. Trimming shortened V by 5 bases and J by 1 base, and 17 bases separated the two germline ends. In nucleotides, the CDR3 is TGTGCCAGCAGCCCCACGTCGGGGGCTGGGAACACTGAAGCTTTCTTT. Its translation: CASSPTSGAGNTEAFF. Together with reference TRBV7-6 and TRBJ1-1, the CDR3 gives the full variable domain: GAGVSQSPRYKVTKRGQDVALRCDPISGHVSLYWYRQALGQGPEFLTYFNYEAQQDKSGLPNDRFSAERPEGSISTLTIQRTEQRDSAMYRCASSPTSGAGNTEAFFGQGTRLTVV.

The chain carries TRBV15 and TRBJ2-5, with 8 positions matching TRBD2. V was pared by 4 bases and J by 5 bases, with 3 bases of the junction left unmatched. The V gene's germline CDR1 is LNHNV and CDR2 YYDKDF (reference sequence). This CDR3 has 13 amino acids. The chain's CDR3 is CATSTRGGETQYF. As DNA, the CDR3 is TGTGCCACCAGCACCCGGGGGGGGGAGACCCAGTACTTC.

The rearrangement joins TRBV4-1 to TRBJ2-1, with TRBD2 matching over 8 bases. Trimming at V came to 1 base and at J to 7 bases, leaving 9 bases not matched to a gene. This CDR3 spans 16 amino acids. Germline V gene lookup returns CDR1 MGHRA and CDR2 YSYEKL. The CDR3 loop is CASSQGRGGGLNEQFF. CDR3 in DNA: TGCGCCAGCAGCCAAGGTCGGGGGGGCGGGTTGAATGAGCAGTTCTTC.

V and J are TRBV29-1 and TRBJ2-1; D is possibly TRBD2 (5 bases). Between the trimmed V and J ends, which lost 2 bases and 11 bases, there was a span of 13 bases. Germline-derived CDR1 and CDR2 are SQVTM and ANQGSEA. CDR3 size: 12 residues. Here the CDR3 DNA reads TGCAGCGTTGAATCGGGGTCAATCAAGCAGTTCTTC. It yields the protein CSVESGSIKQFF.

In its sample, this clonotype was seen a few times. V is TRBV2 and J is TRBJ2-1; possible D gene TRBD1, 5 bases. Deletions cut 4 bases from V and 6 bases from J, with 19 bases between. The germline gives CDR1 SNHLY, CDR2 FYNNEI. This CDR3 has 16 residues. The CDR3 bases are TGTGCCAGCAGTGTAGGGGCGGAGTTAAGCCGCAATGAGCAGTTCTTC. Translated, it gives CASSVGAELSRNEQFF.

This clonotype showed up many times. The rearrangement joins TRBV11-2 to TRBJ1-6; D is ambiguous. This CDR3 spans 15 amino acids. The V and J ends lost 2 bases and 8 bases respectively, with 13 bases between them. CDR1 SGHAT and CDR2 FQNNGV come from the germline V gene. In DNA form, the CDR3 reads TGTGCCAGCAGCTTAACCGGGCAAAACTATTCACCCCTCCACTTT. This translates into CASSLTGQNYSPLHF.